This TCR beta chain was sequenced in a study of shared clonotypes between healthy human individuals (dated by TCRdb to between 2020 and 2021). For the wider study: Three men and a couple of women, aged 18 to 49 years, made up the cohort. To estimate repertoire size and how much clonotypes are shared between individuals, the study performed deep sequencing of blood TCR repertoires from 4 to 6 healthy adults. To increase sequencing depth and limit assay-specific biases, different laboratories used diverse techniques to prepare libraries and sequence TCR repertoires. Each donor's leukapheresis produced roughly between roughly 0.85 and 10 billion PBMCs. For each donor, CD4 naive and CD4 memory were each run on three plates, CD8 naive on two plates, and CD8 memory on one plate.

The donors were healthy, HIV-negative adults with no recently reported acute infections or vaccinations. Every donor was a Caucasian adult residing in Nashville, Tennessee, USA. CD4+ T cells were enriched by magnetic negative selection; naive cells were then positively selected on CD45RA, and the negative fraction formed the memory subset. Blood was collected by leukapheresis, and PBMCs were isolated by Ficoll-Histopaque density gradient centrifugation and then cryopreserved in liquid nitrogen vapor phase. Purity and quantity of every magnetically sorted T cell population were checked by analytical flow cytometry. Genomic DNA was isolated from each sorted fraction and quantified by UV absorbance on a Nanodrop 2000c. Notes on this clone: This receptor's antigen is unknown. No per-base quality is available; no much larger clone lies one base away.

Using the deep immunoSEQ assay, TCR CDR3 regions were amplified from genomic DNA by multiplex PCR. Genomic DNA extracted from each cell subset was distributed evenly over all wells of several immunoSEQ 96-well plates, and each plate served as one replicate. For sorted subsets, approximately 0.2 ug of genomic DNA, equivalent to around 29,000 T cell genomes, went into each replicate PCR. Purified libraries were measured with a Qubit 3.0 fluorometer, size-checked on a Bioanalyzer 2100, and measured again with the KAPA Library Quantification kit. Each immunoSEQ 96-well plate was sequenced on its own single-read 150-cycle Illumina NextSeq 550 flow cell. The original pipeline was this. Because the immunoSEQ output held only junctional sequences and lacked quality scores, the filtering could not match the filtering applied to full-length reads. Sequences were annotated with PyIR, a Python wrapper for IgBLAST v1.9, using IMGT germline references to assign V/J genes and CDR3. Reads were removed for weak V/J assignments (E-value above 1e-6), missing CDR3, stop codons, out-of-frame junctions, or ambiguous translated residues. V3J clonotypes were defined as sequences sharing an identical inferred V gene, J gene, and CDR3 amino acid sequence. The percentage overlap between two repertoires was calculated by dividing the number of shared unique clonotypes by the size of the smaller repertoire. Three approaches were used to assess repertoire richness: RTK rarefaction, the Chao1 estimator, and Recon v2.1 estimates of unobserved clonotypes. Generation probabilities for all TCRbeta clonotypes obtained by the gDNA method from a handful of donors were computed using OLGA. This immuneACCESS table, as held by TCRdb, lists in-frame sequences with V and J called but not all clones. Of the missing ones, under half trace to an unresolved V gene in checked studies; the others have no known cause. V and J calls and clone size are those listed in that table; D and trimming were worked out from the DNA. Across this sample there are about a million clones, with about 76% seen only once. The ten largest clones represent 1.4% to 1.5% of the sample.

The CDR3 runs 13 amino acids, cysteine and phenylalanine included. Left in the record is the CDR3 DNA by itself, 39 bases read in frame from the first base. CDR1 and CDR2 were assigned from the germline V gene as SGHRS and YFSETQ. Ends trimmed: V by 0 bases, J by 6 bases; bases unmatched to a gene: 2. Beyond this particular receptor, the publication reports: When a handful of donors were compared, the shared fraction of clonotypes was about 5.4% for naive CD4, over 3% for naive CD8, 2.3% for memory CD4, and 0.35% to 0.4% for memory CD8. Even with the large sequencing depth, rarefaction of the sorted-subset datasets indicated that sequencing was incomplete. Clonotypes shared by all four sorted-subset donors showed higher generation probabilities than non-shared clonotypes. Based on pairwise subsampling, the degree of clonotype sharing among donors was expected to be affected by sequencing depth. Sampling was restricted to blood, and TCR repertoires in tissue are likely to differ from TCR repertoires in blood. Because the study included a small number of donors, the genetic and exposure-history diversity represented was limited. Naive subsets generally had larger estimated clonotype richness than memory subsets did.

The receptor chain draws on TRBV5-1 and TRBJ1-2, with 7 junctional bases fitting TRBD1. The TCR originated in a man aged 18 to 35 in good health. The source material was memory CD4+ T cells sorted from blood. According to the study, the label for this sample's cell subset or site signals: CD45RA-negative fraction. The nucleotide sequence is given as TGCGCCAGCAGCTTGGAGAGGGGGCATGGCTACACCTTC. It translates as CASSLERGHGYTF.